Presented here are 31 T cell receptor beta chains from one specimen sequenced in a study of shared clonotypes between healthy human individuals. Here immunoSEQ multiplex PCR was the method, and the copy in TCRdb shows in-frame clones only, minus some. The table lists about 2.4 million clones, over 85% of them singletons. The source material was naive CD4+ T cells from PBMCs. The subset is: CD45RA+ positively selected. All receptors derive from a man aged 18 to 29 in good health. Some clones in this sample may be carry-over from other donors' samples.

The rearrangement joins TRBV28 to TRBJ1-5, with no clear D. The V and J ends lost 7 bases and 1 base respectively, with 8 bases between them. The CDR3 loop spans 13 amino acids. Germline V gives CDR1 MDHEN, CDR2 SYDVKM. CDR3 DNA sequence: TGTGCCAGCACCCCGTTAAGCAATCAGCCCCAGCATTTT. It translates to CASTPLSNQPQHF.

Concerning this clone: Other DNA sequences in the same sample also yield this CDR3. V and J are TRBV5-1 and TRBJ2-2; D is undetermined. The CDR3 is 13 amino acids. Germline V lookup: CDR1 SGHRS, CDR2 YFSETQ. Deletions cut 5 bases from V and 3 bases from J, with 8 bases between. The CDR3 DNA reads TGCGCCAGCAGGGGTCAGGACACCGGGGAGCTGTTTTTT. It yields the protein CASRGQDTGELFF.

CDR3 residues: CASRPLREILGIQYF. The CDR3 DNA is TGTGCCAGCAGACCCCTCCGTGAGATCCTAGGCATTCAGTACTTC. The chain couples TRBV28 to TRBJ2-4; D gene unclear. Germline CDR1 and CDR2: MDHEN and SYDVKM. Trimming took off 6 bases at V and 9 bases at J, with 21 bases between the two ends. The CDR3 consists of 15 residues.

This chain links TRBV5-1 with TRBJ2-1, with a possible D match to TRBD1 (5 bases). The CDR3 consists of 14 residues. V gave up 2 bases and J gave up 3 bases, with 9 bases separating them. From germline, CDR1 is SGHRS and CDR2 YFSETQ. Here the CDR3 DNA reads TGCGCCAGCAGCTTAATAACAGGCTACAATGAGCAGTTCTTC. Its protein product is CASSLITGYNEQFF. The full variable domain, with the rest looked up from reference TRBV5-1 and TRBJ2-1, is KAGVTQTPRYLIKTRGQQVTLSCSPISGHRSVSWYQQTPGQGLQFLFEYFSETQRNKGNFPGRFSGRQFSNSRSEMNVSTLELGDSALYLCASSLITGYNEQFFGPGTRLTVL.

J is TRBJ1-5 and V is TRBV28; 8 nucleotides match TRBD1. The CDR3 has 14 residues. The germline V gene encodes CDR1 MDHEN and CDR2 SYDVKM. After removal of 10 bases from V and 5 bases from J, the junction contained 10 bases not matched to a gene. The CDR3 sequence is CATTQGTGHQPQHF. The CDR3 bases are TGTGCCACCACTCAGGGGACAGGTCATCAGCCCCAGCATTTT.

The chain uses TRBV5-1 and TRBJ2-2; D is ambiguous. V was trimmed by 6 bases and J by 0 bases, leaving 12 bases between them. The CDR3 runs to 15 residues. Germline V lookup: CDR1 SGHRS, CDR2 YFSETQ. The CDR3 DNA sequence: TGCGCCAGCAACGACGGACGCACGAACACCGGGGAGCTGTTTTTT. Translated, it gives CASNDGRTNTGELFF.

CDR3 sequence reads: CASSQDYRDRDRYEQYF. CDR3 sequence (DNA): TGTGCCAGCAGCCAAGATTACCGGGACAGGGATCGGTACGAGCAGTACTTC. The rearrangement uses TRBV4-2 and TRBJ2-7; TRBD1 agrees at 9 bases. Germline V gene sequence: CDR1 LGHNA, CDR2 YNFKEQ. V was clipped by 0 bases and J by 4 bases; unmatched bases: 10. The CDR3 is 17 residues long.

This clone came up once. At one end the junction does not follow the germline gene, possibly because of a read error. This chain links TRBV11-3 with TRBJ1-6, with 9 bases matching TRBD1. Germline V gene lookup returns CDR1 SGHNT and CDR2 YENEEA. This CDR3 contains 17 residues. CDR3 protein: CASSWERGQGRNPPLHF. The CDR3 DNA follows: TGTGCCAGCAGCTGGGAAAGGGGACAGGGACGTAATCCACCCCTCCACTTT.

This clone was detected a few times. The chain has TRBV6-1 and TRBJ1-2; D may be TRBD1 (5 bases). V was trimmed by 0 bases and J by 14 bases, leaving 19 bases between them. The CDR3 length is 14 residues. In germline, CDR1 is MNHNS, CDR2 SASEGT. CDR3 in DNA: TGTGCCAGCAGTGAAGCTTGGGACGGCGTTTTGAGGACCTTC. Protein: CASSEAWDGVLRTF.

The V and J genes are TRBV28 and TRBJ2-5; D may be TRBD1 (7 bases). The CDR3 loop spans 14 amino acids. In germline, CDR1 is MDHEN, CDR2 SYDVKM. V was shortened by 8 bases and J by 7 bases, with 20 bases between the two germline ends. In DNA form, the CDR3 reads TGTGCCAGCCGGAGGCAGGGGGGACCGGGGACCCAGTACTTC. This sequence encodes CASRRQGGPGTQYF.

The gene calls are TRBV7-7 and TRBJ2-1; D remains unclear. The CDR3 has 15 amino acids. Germline CDR1 and CDR2: SSHAT and FNYEAQ (reference sequence). V was pared by 5 bases and J by 2 bases, with 13 bases between. CDR3 nucleotide sequence: TGTGCCAGCAGCCTACTTCCTAGTCCCTACAATGAGCAGTTCTTC. This encodes CASSLLPSPYNEQFF.

Details on this clone: A read error may account for a junction end that differs from germline. This chain links TRBV7-2 with TRBJ2-1, with D perhaps matching TRBD2 (6 bases). This CDR3 contains 17 residues. Germline assignment: CDR1 SGHTA and CDR2 FQGNSA. The CDR3 bases are TGTGCCAGCAGCTTAGTAGTGACTAGTTCGGGTTACAGTGAGCAGTTCTTC. It specifies CASSLVVTSSGYSEQFF.

The J gene is TRBJ1-2, the V gene TRBV10-3, with D possibly matching TRBD1 (6 bases). The CDR3 runs 20 residues. Between the trimmed V and J ends, which lost 8 bases and 0 bases, there was a span of 31 bases. CDR1 ENHRY and CDR2 SYGVKD come from the germline V gene. For the CDR3, the DNA is TGTGCCATCTCCCTTCAAGTGGAGGGACAAGGTCTTCAAGCTAACTATGGCTACACCTTC. Encoded protein: CAISLQVEGQGLQANYGYTF.

V gene TRBV28 combines with J gene TRBJ2-5; D possibly matches TRBD1 or TRBD2 (6 bases each). Germline V gives CDR1 MDHEN, CDR2 SYDVKM. CDR3 size: 16 residues. Trimming stripped 5 bases from V and 5 bases from J, with 21 bases between. The CDR3 nucleotides read TGTGCCAGCAGTCCTACAGGGACCGGGAGCCGGGAGACCCAGTACTTC. Its translation: CASSPTGTGSRETQYF.

V usage is TRBV30 and J usage is TRBJ1-2; D may be TRBD1 (6 bases). Trimming cost V 5 bases and J 0 bases, with 16 bases left between them. CDR1 is GTSNPN and CDR2 is SVGIG in the germline V gene (reference sequence). The CDR3 runs to 15 residues. In DNA, the CDR3 is TGTGCCTGGTACCTGACGGGGGGCACTAACTATGGCTACACCTTC. Protein sequence: CAWYLTGGTNYGYTF.

The chain joins TRBV5-1 to TRBJ2-4; D is perhaps TRBD1 (6 bases). V was shortened by 1 base and J by 5 bases, with 13 bases between the two germline ends. Germline V gives CDR1 SGHRS, CDR2 YFSETQ. The length of the CDR3 is 15 residues. The CDR3, as DNA: TGCGCCAGCAGCTTGTCGCAGGGGCCCCAAAACATTCAGTACTTC. Encoded protein: CASSLSQGPQNIQYF.

The chain is built from TRBV6-6 and TRBJ1-5; no clear D gene. CDR3 length: 14 amino acids. V lost 5 bases, J lost 0 bases, and 8 bases lay in between. Germline CDR1 is MNHNY and CDR2 is SVGAGI (reference sequence). The CDR3 sequence: CASSTPYSNQPQHF. The DNA of the CDR3 is TGTGCCAGCAGTACTCCTTATAGCAATCAGCCCCAGCATTTT.

Concerning this clone: The same CDR3 can be traced to other DNA sequences in this sample. The rearrangement links TRBV27 to TRBJ2-3; 9 nucleotides agree with TRBD2. Trimming cost V 6 bases and J 2 bases; bases outside gene matches: 6. The CDR3 has 15 residues. Looked up from germline, CDR1 is MNHEY and CDR2 is SMNVEV (reference sequence). In nucleotides, the CDR3 is TGTGCCAGCAGGAGACTAGCGGCAGACACAGATACGCAGTATTTT. It specifies CASRRLAADTDTQYF.

V is TRBV27 and J is TRBJ2-1, with 14 bases aligning to TRBD2. V lost 5 bases, J lost 5 bases, and 8 bases stayed unmatched. The CDR3 is 17 residues long. Germline-derived CDR1 and CDR2 are MNHEY and SMNVEV (reference sequence). The CDR3 bases are TGTGCCAGCAGTCCCGGGACTAGCGGGAGTTACCACAATGAGCAGTTCTTC. This codes for CASSPGTSGSYHNEQFF.

In regard to this clone: The sample holds other DNA sequences that translate to the same CDR3. The chain links TRBV5-1 to TRBJ2-1; 8 nucleotides agree with TRBD2. Trimming cost V 2 bases and J 2 bases; bases outside gene matches: 3. There are 15 residues in the CDR3. In germline, CDR1 is SGHRS, CDR2 YFSETQ. The CDR3 sequence is CASSFTSGTYNEQFF. The CDR3 region has the DNA TGCGCCAGCAGCTTTACTAGCGGAACCTACAATGAGCAGTTCTTC.

On this clone: Other DNA sequences in the sample encode the same CDR3. This chain links TRBV5-1 with TRBJ2-5, with TRBD1 matching 11 bases. J lost 5 bases, V lost 4 bases, and 7 bases had no gene match. Germline CDR1 and CDR2: SGHRS and YFSETQ. The CDR3 is 15 residues long. CDR3 DNA: TGCGCCAGCAGCCCCGGGACAGGGGGATTGGAGACCCAGTACTTC. Translating it yields CASSPGTGGLETQYF.

The V call is TRBV7-3, the J call TRBJ2-1, with TRBD2 as a possible D gene (6 bases). This CDR3 has 18 amino acids. CDR1 and CDR2 from the germline V gene are SGHTA and FQGTGA. The ends were cut back, 1 base at V and 5 bases at J, with 21 bases in the middle. CDR3 sequence reads: CASSLKNPAGSRNNEQFF. The DNA for the CDR3 is TGTGCCAGCAGCTTAAAGAATCCGGCGGGAAGTCGCAACAATGAGCAGTTCTTC.

There are a few counts of this clone. This chain links TRBV7-3 with TRBJ1-1; possible D gene TRBD1, 5 bases. This CDR3 has 16 residues. V lost 2 bases, J lost 4 bases, and 17 bases lay in between. The germline gives CDR1 SGHTA, CDR2 FQGTGA. CDR3 region: CASSLGPVGGGTEAFF. The CDR3 nucleotides read TGTGCCAGCAGCTTAGGCCCCGTGGGGGGGGGCACTGAAGCTTTCTTT.

As regards this clone: This sample includes further DNA sequences coding for the same CDR3. This chain links TRBV28 with TRBJ2-7; D might be TRBD1 (6 bases). V shed 7 bases and J shed 3 bases, with 10 bases lying between them. The germline V gene has CDR1 MDHEN and CDR2 SYDVKM. This CDR3 has 12 amino acids. The CDR3 DNA sequence: TGTGCCAGCACCCTCAGGGGCTACGAGCAGTACTTC. This codes for CASTLRGYEQYF.

The chain has TRBV4-1 and TRBJ2-3; possibly TRBD2 for D (5 bases). The germline V gene encodes CDR1 MGHRA and CDR2 YSYEKL. V lost 3 bases and J 4 bases, leaving 17 bases between the germline ends. The CDR3 has 16 residues. The CDR3 region is CASSHGGLGSPDTQYF. In DNA form, the CDR3 reads TGCGCCAGCAGCCATGGAGGACTTGGGTCCCCAGATACGCAGTATTTT.

The rearrangement links TRBV19 to TRBJ1-5, with 8 bases that match TRBD1. The germline V gene has CDR1 LNHDA and CDR2 SQIVND (reference sequence). With 8 bases clipped from V and 4 bases from J, the junction kept 7 bases outside the gene matches. There are 14 residues in the CDR3. The CDR3 loop is CASGIRQGNQPQHF. The CDR3 bases are TGTGCCAGTGGGATAAGACAGGGGAATCAGCCCCAGCATTTT.

The CDR3 DNA reads as TGCGCCAGCAGCCGGGAGGAGGAGACCCAGTACTTC. Its translation: CASSREEETQYF. The genes are TRBV5-1 and TRBJ2-5; 7 nucleotides agree with TRBD2. V lost 4 bases, J lost 5 bases, and 2 bases stayed unmatched. The CDR3 is 12 residues long. CDR1 and CDR2 from the germline V gene are SGHRS and YFSETQ.

The CDR3 sequence is CASSSAGGLSDTQYF. Written as DNA, the CDR3 is TGTGCCAGCAGCTCCGCAGGGGGGTTGTCAGATACGCAGTATTTT. The V gene is TRBV5-6, the J gene TRBJ2-3; tentatively, D is TRBD1 (7 bases). This CDR3 region has 15 residues. Trimming stripped 3 bases from V and 4 bases from J, with 15 bases between. Germline V gives CDR1 SGHDT, CDR2 YYEEEE.

The CDR3 region has the DNA TGTGCCAGTAGTATAGGGGGGGGGTCTCAGCCCCAGCATTTT. It codes for CASSIGGGSQPQHF. This rearrangement joins TRBV19 to TRBJ1-5; D perhaps matches TRBD1 (5 bases). The V gene lost 1 base and the J gene lost 6 bases, with 10 bases spanning the gap. This CDR3 has 14 amino acids. The germline V gene has CDR1 LNHDA and CDR2 SQIVND (reference sequence).

The genes are TRBV4-2 and TRBJ1-5; D is possibly TRBD1 (6 bases). The germline CDR1 and CDR2 sequences are LGHNA and YNFKEQ. The CDR3 length is 17 residues. V lost 0 bases, J lost 0 bases, and 12 bases lay in between. CDR3 bases: TGTGCCAGCAGCCAAGAAGCAGGGGCAGGTAGCAATCAGCCCCAGCATTTT. Translated, it gives CASSQEAGAGSNQPQHF.

V gene TRBV6-4 combines with J gene TRBJ2-1; D not resolved. Trimming stripped 6 bases from V and 0 bases from J, with 12 bases between. Germline lookup yields CDR1 MRHNA and CDR2 SNTAGT. The CDR3 has 15 amino acids. The CDR3 spells CASSPDGASYNEQFF. Written as DNA, the CDR3 is TGTGCCAGCAGCCCGGACGGAGCCTCCTACAATGAGCAGTTCTTC.